This passage covers 8 T cell receptor beta chains from one sample sequenced in a study of graft-versus-host responses after intestinal transplantation. TCRdb keeps only in-frame clones here, not all; method: immunoSEQ multiplex PCR. The sample consists of about 120,000 clones, roughly nine tenths of them appearing once. What these receptors recognize is not known. The material was unstimulated CD4+ T cells sorted from spleen or lymph node cells, obtained before transplant. The receptors were sampled from a human donor who was the organ donor for an intestinal transplant.

The J gene is TRBJ1-4, the V gene TRBV7-9, with a tentative D call TRBD1 (6 bases). The CDR3 has 16 residues. Germline values: CDR1 SEHNR, CDR2 FQNEAQ (reference sequence). V was cut by 2 bases and J by 7 bases, with 17 bases left in between. The DNA of the CDR3 is TGTGCCAGCAGCTTATGGTATTCGGACAGCAGTGAAAAACTGTTTTTT. Translated: CASSLWYSDSSEKLFF.

The chain uses TRBV6-1 and TRBJ2-6; 8 bases fit TRBD1. Per the germline V gene, CDR1 is MNHNS and CDR2 is SASEGT. V shed 7 bases and J 2 bases; nucleotides not matched to a gene: 4. The CDR3 is 15 amino acids. CDR3 nucleotides: TGTGCCAGCAATAAGGACAGGGCTGGGGCCAACGTCCTGACTTTC. It is translated as CASNKDRAGANVLTF.

The genes are TRBV29-1 and TRBJ2-2, with D uncertain. CDR1 SQVTM and CDR2 ANQGSEA come from the germline V gene. The germline V and J ends were trimmed by 0 bases and 6 bases, with 5 bases remaining between them. There are 12 residues in the CDR3. The chain's CDR3 is CSVEEDPGELFF. The DNA of the CDR3 is TGCAGCGTTGAAGAAGATCCCGGGGAGCTGTTTTTT.

Only one count was recorded for this clone. This chain links TRBV5-1 with TRBJ2-1; D call uncertain. Germline CDR1 reads SGHRS; CDR2 reads YFSETQ. The CDR3 is 16 amino acids. Trimming cost V 2 bases and J 0 bases, with 12 bases left between them. DNA for the CDR3: TGCGCCAGCAGCTTCAAGCGCTCCAGCTCCTACAATGAGCAGTTCTTC. This encodes CASSFKRSSSYNEQFF.

The chain recombines TRBV19 with TRBJ2-1, with a tentative D call TRBD2 (6 bases). V lost 3 bases to trimming and J lost 6 bases, with 18 bases between them. The CDR3 has 16 amino acids. CDR1 is LNHDA and CDR2 is SQIVND in the germline V gene (reference sequence). The CDR3 reads CASSIRPGLGFNEQFF. In DNA form, the CDR3 reads TGTGCCAGTAGTATTAGACCGGGACTGGGGTTCAATGAGCAGTTCTTC.

The rearrangement uses TRBV18 and TRBJ1-4, with TRBD1 matching 8 bases. Germline loops: CDR1 KGHSH, CDR2 LQKENI. V lost 2 bases and J lost 8; bases outside the gene matches: 4. This CDR3 contains 14 residues. The CDR3 sequence: CASSPETGDEKLFF. DNA for the CDR3: TGTGCCAGCTCACCAGAGACAGGGGACGAAAAACTGTTTTTT. Full variable domain (missing parts from reference TRBV18 and TRBJ1-4): NAGVMQNPRHLVRRRGQEARLRCSPMKGHSHVYWYRQLPEEGLKFMVYLQKENIIDESGMPKERFSAEFPKEGPSILRIQQVVRGDSAAYFCASSPETGDEKLFFGSGTQLSVL.

The V call is TRBV6-6, the J call TRBJ2-7, with D possibly TRBD2 on 6 matching bases. The CDR3 has 13 residues. Trimming pared 0 bases from V and 9 bases from J, leaving 12 bases between. The germline V gene encodes CDR1 MNHNY and CDR2 SVGAGI (reference sequence). CDR3: CASSYSSGAGQYF. In nucleotides, the CDR3 is TGTGCCAGCAGTTACTCGTCGGGAGCGGGGCAGTACTTC.

The chain is built from TRBV19 and TRBJ1-2; 7 bases match TRBD1. CDR1 is LNHDA and CDR2 is SQIVND in the germline V gene (reference sequence). V lost 6 bases and J lost 4; bases outside the gene matches: 5. This CDR3 contains 13 residues. The CDR3 loop reads CASRPTGIYGYTF. CDR3 bases: TGTGCCAGTAGGCCGACAGGGATCTATGGCTACACCTTC.